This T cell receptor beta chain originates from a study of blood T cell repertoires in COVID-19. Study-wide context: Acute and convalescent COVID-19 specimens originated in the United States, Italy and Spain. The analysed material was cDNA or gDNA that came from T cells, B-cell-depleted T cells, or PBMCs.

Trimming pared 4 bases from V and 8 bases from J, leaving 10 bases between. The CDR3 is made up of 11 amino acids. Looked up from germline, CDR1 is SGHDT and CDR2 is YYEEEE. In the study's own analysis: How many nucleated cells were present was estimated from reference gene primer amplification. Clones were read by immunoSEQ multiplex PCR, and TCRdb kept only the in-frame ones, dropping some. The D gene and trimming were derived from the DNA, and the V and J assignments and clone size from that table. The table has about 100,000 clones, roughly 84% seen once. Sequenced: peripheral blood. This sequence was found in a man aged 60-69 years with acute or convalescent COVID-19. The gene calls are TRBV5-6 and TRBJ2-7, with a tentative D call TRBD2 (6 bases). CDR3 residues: CASSTREQQYF. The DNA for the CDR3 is TGTGCCAGCAGCACCCGGGAGCAGCAGTACTTC.